Shown below are 17 T cell receptor beta chains from a single sample sequenced in a study of Tregs in tolerant kidney transplant recipients. Assay: immunoSEQ multiplex PCR; the TCRdb copy retains only in-frame clones and omits some. The data hold roughly 120,000 clones, with around nine tenths observed a single time. The sequencing sample was made of CD4+ T cells from blood. All receptors derive from a human donor in good health.

The DNA for the CDR3 is TGCGGGGACTGGCACTATGGCTACACCTTC. Translating gives CGDWHYGYTF. This chain connects TRBV12-2 to TRBJ1-2. TRBV12-2 is designated a pseudogene. The CDR3 covers 10 residues.

The J gene is TRBJ1-6, the V gene TRBV19, with 8 positions matching TRBD1. V gave up 5 bases and J gave up 7 bases; unmatched junction bases: 7. The CDR3 consists of 15 residues. Germline V gene sequence: CDR1 LNHDA, CDR2 SQIVND (reference sequence). In nucleotides, the CDR3 is TGTGCCAGTAGTCGCGACCACAGGGGGAATTCACCCCTCCACTTT. Protein: CASSRDHRGNSPLHF.

The V gene is TRBV5-1, the J gene TRBJ2-1; 11 bases align to TRBD1. This CDR3 comprises 13 residues. CDR1 is SGHRS and CDR2 is YFSETQ in the germline V gene. V was pared by 7 bases and J by 12 bases, with 9 bases of the junction left unmatched. The CDR3 loop reads CASSFSGTGGQFF. CDR3 in DNA: TGCGCCAGCTCCTTTTCCGGGACAGGGGGGCAGTTCTTC.

The rearrangement joins TRBV5-4 to TRBJ2-4, with D possibly being TRBD2 (5 bases). This CDR3 has 17 amino acids. Looked up from germline, CDR1 is SGHNT and CDR2 is YYREEE (reference sequence). Between the trimmed V and J ends, which lost 2 bases and 0 bases, there was a span of 15 bases. CDR3 nucleotide sequence: TGTGCCAGCAGCTTAGCGGAGCTAGGGTTAGCCAAAAACATTCAGTACTTC. This gives the protein CASSLAELGLAKNIQYF.

The V gene is TRBV19, the J gene TRBJ1-5; 7 bases line up with TRBD1. There are 15 residues in the CDR3. Germline V gives CDR1 LNHDA, CDR2 SQIVND (reference sequence). J gave up 4 bases and V 4 bases, and 7 bases lay outside the gene matches. The CDR3 DNA follows: TGTGCCAGTAGTAGTGGGGCAGGGGGGAATCAGCCCCAGCATTTT. Protein: CASSSGAGGNQPQHF.

V gene TRBV19 combines with J gene TRBJ2-7; 7 bases are a match to TRBD1. The CDR3 consists of 17 residues. V trimming: 5 bases; J trimming: 2 bases; junction bases outside the gene matches: 15. In germline, CDR1 is LNHDA, CDR2 SQIVND (reference sequence). The CDR3 loop reads CASSPKAMGQRTYEQYF. The CDR3 DNA is TGTGCCAGTAGTCCCAAAGCGATGGGACAGAGAACCTACGAGCAGTACTTC.

V usage is TRBV6-6 and J usage is TRBJ1-6; TRBD1 agrees at 7 bases. With 2 bases clipped from V and 7 bases from J, the junction kept 5 bases outside the gene matches. Germline assignment: CDR1 MNHNY and CDR2 SVGAGI (reference sequence). CDR3 length equals 15 residues. The CDR3: CASSYKTGQNSPLHF. The CDR3 DNA is TGTGCCAGCAGTTACAAGACAGGGCAGAATTCACCCCTCCACTTT.

This chain connects TRBV18 to TRBJ2-1, with TRBD2 matching over 10 bases. The CDR3 runs 14 residues. From germline, CDR1 is KGHSH and CDR2 LQKENI. V was clipped by 3 bases and J by 8 bases; unmatched bases: 4. CDR3 region: CASSPGLASDEQFF. DNA for the CDR3: TGTGCCAGCTCACCGGGACTAGCGTCCGATGAGCAGTTCTTC.

J is TRBJ1-2 and V is TRBV6-5; maybe TRBD1 (5 bases). This CDR3 comprises 15 residues. CDR1 is MNHEY, CDR2 SVGAGI, per germline. V gave up 4 bases and J gave up 3 bases, with 15 bases separating them. The CDR3 nucleotides are TGTGCCAGCAGTTGGGGGTCAAACGGGGACTATGGCTACACCTTC. Protein product: CASSWGSNGDYGYTF.

The rearrangement links TRBV9 to TRBJ1-6; no clear D gene. CDR1 is SGDLS and CDR2 is YYNGEE in the germline V gene. This CDR3 comprises 14 residues. The V end was cut by 1 base, the J end by 5 bases, with 7 bases between. DNA for the CDR3: TGTGCCAGCAGCGTAAACAAGAATAATTCACCCCTCCACTTT. Encoded protein: CASSVNKNNSPLHF. The full variable domain, in which reference TRBV9 and TRBJ1-6 provide the parts outside the CDR3, is DSGVTQTPKHLITATGQRVTLRCSPRSGDLSVYWYQQSLDQGLQFLIQYYNGEERAKGNILERFSAQQFPDLHSELNLSSLELGDSALYFCASSVNKNNSPLHFGNGTRLTVT.

The chain uses TRBV6-6 and TRBJ1-1; TRBD1 might be the D (6 bases). Germline CDR1 MNHNY, CDR2 SVGAGI (reference sequence). Trimming left V 6 bases short and J 8 bases short, with 13 bases between. This CDR3 is 12 amino acids long. DNA of the CDR3: TGTGCCAGCAGCCTACACGGACAGGAAGCTTTCTTT. Its translation: CASSLHGQEAFF.

The chain is built from TRBV2 and TRBJ2-2; 8 bases are a match to TRBD1. Germline trimming cut 9 bases from V and 3 bases from J; bases unmatched to any gene: 6. The CDR3 consists of 14 residues. Germline V gene data show CDR1 as SNHLY and CDR2 as FYNNEI. The CDR3 reads CARAPTGDTGELFF. CDR3 coding DNA: TGTGCCAGAGCCCCGACAGGGGACACCGGGGAGCTGTTTTTT.

Here the CDR3 reads CASIPIGRGHHGYTF. The CDR3, as DNA: TGCGCCAGCATCCCCATCGGCAGGGGGCACCATGGCTACACCTTC. The chain carries TRBV10-1 and TRBJ1-2, with 8 bases fitting TRBD1. The CDR3 sequence is 15 residues long. The germline V gene encodes CDR1 WNHNN and CDR2 SYGVQD (reference sequence). With 7 bases clipped from V and 6 bases from J, the junction kept 13 bases outside the gene matches.

The chain uses TRBV7-9 and TRBJ1-5; D is unclear. Trimming shortened V by 2 bases and J by 5 bases, and 13 bases separated the two germline ends. This CDR3 region has 15 residues. Germline-derived CDR1 and CDR2 are SEHNR and FQNEAQ (reference sequence). This chain's CDR3 is CASSLSQERYQPQHF. The CDR3 DNA is TGTGCCAGCAGCTTAAGTCAGGAACGTTATCAGCCCCAGCATTTT.

In its sample, this clone was seen a few times. The V gene is TRBV9, the J gene TRBJ1-6, with unresolved D. CDR3 length equals 14 residues. Trimming took off 1 base at V and 10 bases at J, with 12 bases between the two ends. Germline V CDR1 and CDR2: SGDLS, YYNGEE. In DNA form, the CDR3 reads TGTGCCAGCAGCGTATATCAGGATGGCTCACCCCTCCACTTT. This encodes CASSVYQDGSPLHF.

This chain uses TRBV19 with TRBJ1-5; weak D call: TRBD1 (6 bases). CDR3 length equals 16 residues. Deletions cut 3 bases from V and 3 bases from J, with 15 bases between. Germline V lookup: CDR1 LNHDA, CDR2 SQIVND (reference sequence). The CDR3 coding sequence is TGTGCCAGTAGTATTCGGCAGGGGACCTCCAATCAGCCCCAGCATTTT. Protein: CASSIRQGTSNQPQHF.

The gene calls are TRBV2 and TRBJ2-2, with a weak D call TRBD1 (6 bases). V was clipped by 4 bases and J by 0 bases, with 12 bases between them. The germline CDR1 and CDR2 sequences are SNHLY and FYNNEI. CDR3 length equals 16 residues. The CDR3: CASSGGQLANTGELFF. In DNA form, the CDR3 reads TGTGCCAGCAGTGGCGGACAGCTCGCGAACACCGGGGAGCTGTTTTTT.